The 24 T cell receptor beta chains below come from one sample, sequenced in a study of tissue T cells after allogeneic stem cell transplantation. Some clones are missing from TCRdb's copy, which holds only in-frame ones; the method was immunoSEQ multiplex PCR. The sample holds about 9,800 clones, 65% seen once. The sample was tissue from the stomach, taken at autopsy. The receptors come from a male donor older than 55 with lung cancer.

The chain employs TRBV6-5 and TRBJ1-1, with D hard to call. The CDR3 has 13 residues. The germline V gene has CDR1 MNHEY and CDR2 SVGAGI. The germline V and J ends were trimmed by 5 bases and 1 base, with 8 bases remaining between them. DNA for the CDR3: TGTGCCAGCAGTCCCCACACGAACACTGAAGCTTTCTTT. It yields the protein CASSPHTNTEAFF.

This clone appeared once. The rearrangement joins TRBV28 to TRBJ2-4; D might be TRBD1 (6 bases). The CDR3 is made up of 14 amino acids. CDR1 is MDHEN, CDR2 SYDVKM, per germline. Between the trimmed V and J ends, which lost 2 bases and 1 base, there was a span of 6 bases. CDR3 in amino acids: CASSLGQAKNIQYF. Written as DNA, the CDR3 is TGTGCCAGCAGTTTAGGACAGGCCAAAAACATTCAGTACTTC.

A few counts support this clone. The CDR3 spells CASSLKDLYYNEQFF. The CDR3 DNA reads TGTGCCAGCAGCTTAAAGGACCTTTACTACAATGAGCAGTTCTTC. The chain is built from TRBV7-2 and TRBJ2-1; D ambiguous. V gave up 2 bases and J gave up 3 bases, with 11 bases separating them. CDR1 SGHTA and CDR2 FQGNSA come from the germline V gene. This CDR3 is built from 15 residues.

V is TRBV6-6 and J is TRBJ2-2; weak D call: TRBD2 (6 bases). The CDR3 is made up of 12 amino acids. Germline CDR1 is MNHNY and CDR2 is SVGAGI (reference sequence). Trimming pared 8 bases from V and 8 bases from J, leaving 12 bases between. The CDR3 DNA follows: TGTGCCAGCGGGACTTTTGGGGGGGAGCTGTTTTTT. Protein: CASGTFGGELFF.

This chain joins TRBV3-1 (or the pseudogene TRBV3-2) and TRBJ2-7; unclear D gene. Between the trimmed V and J ends, which lost 5 bases and 3 bases, there was a span of 14 bases. CDR3 length: 14 residues. CDR1 and CDR2 (germline): LGHDT, YNNKEL (reference sequence). CDR3 amino acids: CASSSFRAGYEQYF. The DNA for the CDR3 is TGTGCCAGCAGCAGCTTCCGGGCTGGCTACGAGCAGTACTTC.

This clone was found once. This chain connects TRBV6-2 or TRBV6-3 to TRBJ2-7; D unresolved. The germline V and J ends were trimmed by 2 bases and 6 bases, with 11 bases remaining between them. From germline, CDR1 is MNHEY and CDR2 SVGEGT. The CDR3 is 13 residues long. For the CDR3, the DNA is TGTGCCAGCAGTTACCCACCCTCCCCCGAGCAGTACTTC. It yields the protein CASSYPPSPEQYF.

CDR3 sequence: CASSDGSYNSPLHF. For the CDR3, the DNA is TGCGCCAGCAGTGACGGCTCCTATAATTCACCCCTCCACTTT. The chain combines TRBV10-2 with TRBJ1-6; D is uncertain. The V gene's germline CDR1 is WSHSY and CDR2 SAAADI. This CDR3 has 14 residues. The V end was cut by 3 bases, the J end by 0 bases, with 3 bases between.

The rearrangement links TRBV9 to TRBJ2-5; D perhaps matches TRBD1 (5 bases). CDR1 SGDLS and CDR2 YYNGEE come from the germline V gene. V was pared by 4 bases and J by 7 bases, with 14 bases between. This CDR3 comprises 13 residues. This CDR3 is CASSPDSRSTQYF. The CDR3 DNA reads as TGTGCCAGCAGCCCAGACAGTAGATCGACCCAGTACTTC.

A word on this clone: Other DNA sequences of this sample code for an identical CDR3. The J gene is TRBJ2-2, the V gene TRBV18; 10 bases align to TRBD1. The CDR3 length is 16 residues. CDR1 and CDR2 from the germline V gene are KGHSH and LQKENI. V lost 4 bases, J lost 4 bases, and 6 bases stayed unmatched. CDR3 in DNA: TGTGCCAGCTCACAAACCGGGACAGGGGCCACCGGGGAGCTGTTTTTT. It specifies CASSQTGTGATGELFF.

This clone has just a few counts. The chain carries TRBV6-5 and TRBJ2-7; 12 nucleotides align to TRBD2. Germline CDR1 is MNHEY and CDR2 is SVGAGI. The CDR3 has 13 residues. Trimming took 10 bases from V and 5 from J; bases not matched to a gene: 6. CDR3 amino acids: CATQLAGGHEQYF. DNA for the CDR3: TGTGCCACCCAACTAGCGGGAGGCCACGAGCAGTACTTC.

This clone was seen a handful of times. This chain links TRBV5-4 with TRBJ2-7, with TRBD2 matching 8 bases. The CDR3 covers 15 residues. With V trimmed by 0 bases and J by 6 bases, 8 bases remained unmatched. The germline CDR1 and CDR2 sequences are SGHNT and YYREEE (reference sequence). CDR3 protein: CASSLDPAGVGEQYF. The DNA for the CDR3 is TGTGCCAGCAGCTTGGATCCAGCGGGAGTTGGCGAGCAGTACTTC.

The chain couples TRBV6-2 or TRBV6-3 to TRBJ2-7; D call uncertain. The ends were cut back, 0 bases at V and 6 bases at J, with 6 bases in the middle. The length of the CDR3 is 12 residues. Germline CDR1 is MNHEY and CDR2 is SVGEGT. As DNA, the CDR3 is TGTGCCAGCAGTTACTCGTTCACCGAGCAGTACTTC. Amino acids: CASSYSFTEQYF.

The chain employs TRBV20-1 and TRBJ2-4, with unresolved D. V dropped 6 bases and J dropped 5 bases, with 8 bases sitting between them. The CDR3 totals 11 residues. The germline CDR1 and CDR2 sequences are DFQATT and SNEGSKA (reference sequence). The CDR3 is CSASAENIQYF. The CDR3 DNA sequence: TGCAGTGCCAGCGCCGAAAACATTCAGTACTTC.

V gene TRBV7-9 combines with J gene TRBJ1-6; 9 positions agree with TRBD1. The ends lost 5 bases at V and 6 bases at J; junction bases unmatched: 2. CDR1 and CDR2 from the germline V gene are SEHNR and FQNEAQ (reference sequence). The CDR3 has 14 residues. The DNA of the CDR3 is TGTGCCAGCAGCGAGACAGGGGGTAATTCACCCCTCCACTTT. Its protein is CASSETGGNSPLHF.

The chain recombines TRBV6-6 with TRBJ2-7; D perhaps matches TRBD2 (7 bases). The CDR3 is made up of 14 amino acids. V lost 8 bases and J lost 0, with 14 bases in between. The germline CDR1 and CDR2 sequences are MNHNY and SVGAGI (reference sequence). The CDR3 reads CASRGAGSSYEQYF. CDR3 in DNA: TGTGCCAGCCGGGGGGCGGGGAGCTCCTACGAGCAGTACTTC.

This clone appeared a few times. V gene TRBV9 combines with J gene TRBJ2-5; 9 bases are a match to TRBD2. J was trimmed by 6 bases and V by 0 bases; bases with no gene match: 9. Germline CDR1 is SGDLS and CDR2 is YYNGEE. This CDR3 region has 16 residues. The CDR3 sequence: CASSVGGLAGIQTQYF. The CDR3 nucleotides are TGTGCCAGCAGCGTAGGGGGACTAGCTGGGATACAGACCCAGTACTTC.

This clone is a singleton in its sample. J is TRBJ2-7 and V is TRBV9, with 8 positions matching TRBD1. The germline gives CDR1 SGDLS, CDR2 YYNGEE. The CDR3 is made up of 16 amino acids. V shed 0 bases, J shed 3 bases, and the junction held 8 bases outside the gene matches. The CDR3 protein is CASSVGGDRKYYEQYF. Here the CDR3 DNA reads TGTGCCAGCAGCGTAGGGGGGGACAGGAAGTACTACGAGCAGTACTTC.

This clone was seen a single time. The rearrangement links TRBV7-6 to TRBJ1-1, with D perhaps TRBD1 (5 bases). Germline V CDR1 and CDR2: SGHVS, FNYEAQ. Trimming removed 3 bases from V and 8 bases from J, with 13 bases in between. This CDR3 contains 13 residues. Here the CDR3 DNA reads TGTGCCAGCAGCTTCGGGGAGGGACTGGAAGCTTTCTTT. As protein: CASSFGEGLEAFF.

The genes are TRBV11-1 and TRBJ2-7; 10 nucleotides match TRBD2. Germline V gene sequence: CDR1 SGHAT, CDR2 FQDESV (reference sequence). The junction had 4 bases not matched to a gene; V was cut back by 4 bases and J by 4 bases. This CDR3 is 14 amino acids long. The CDR3 sequence: CASSSSSGRYEQYF. The CDR3 coding sequence is TGTGCCAGCAGCTCATCTAGCGGGAGATACGAGCAGTACTTC.

The chain carries TRBV9 and TRBJ2-7; a weak D match, TRBD1 (5 bases). The CDR3 contains 14 residues. The ends were cut back, 0 bases at V and 2 bases at J, with 9 bases in the middle. Germline V gene data show CDR1 as SGDLS and CDR2 as YYNGEE. The CDR3 DNA reads as TGTGCCAGCAGCGTAGTACCAGGGACCTACGAGCAGTACTTC. It specifies CASSVVPGTYEQYF.

This clone was counted a few times. The rearrangement uses TRBV30 and TRBJ1-1; D unresolved. V was pared by 0 bases and J by 4 bases, with 6 bases between. Germline V gene sequence: CDR1 GTSNPN, CDR2 SVGIG (reference sequence). This CDR3 is built from 12 residues. CDR3 in DNA: TGTGCCTGGAGTGTAATGAGCACTGAAGCTTTCTTT. It specifies CAWSVMSTEAFF.

The genes are TRBV5-5 and TRBJ2-7; D possibly matches TRBD1 or TRBD2 (6 bases each). The germline V and J ends were trimmed by 4 bases and 0 bases, with 11 bases remaining between them. Germline V CDR1 and CDR2: SGHKS, YYEKEE (reference sequence). The CDR3 loop spans 14 amino acids. The CDR3 DNA sequence: TGTGCCAGCAGCCCCGAGGGGGGCTCCTACGAGCAGTACTTC. It is translated as CASSPEGGSYEQYF.

The V call is TRBV28, the J call TRBJ2-7, with D possibly TRBD1 on 6 matching bases. CDR3 length: 15 amino acids. Germline loops: CDR1 MDHEN, CDR2 SYDVKM. Trimming removed 3 bases from V and 1 base from J, with 13 bases in between. DNA of the CDR3: TGTGCCAGCAGTTTTGTCTCAACAGGGTCCTACGAGCAGTACTTC. This encodes CASSFVSTGSYEQYF.

The rearrangement uses TRBV5-8 and TRBJ2-5, with a possible D match to TRBD1 (6 bases). The CDR3 has 12 amino acids. The V and J ends lost 7 bases and 5 bases respectively, with 12 bases between them. Germline V gene data show CDR1 as SGHTS and CDR2 as YDEGEE. CDR3 DNA: TGTGCCAGCCTACAGGGTCTGGAGACCCAGTACTTC. Protein product: CASLQGLETQYF.